This entry lists 9 T cell receptor beta chains sequenced from one sample in a study of T cells in Graves' hyperthyroidism and ophthalmopathy. The TCR beta CDR3 regions underwent amplification using RNA transcripts as the source. First-round RT-PCR targeting the TCR CDR3 was performed with the HTBI primer set. TCRdb re-derived calls from the multiplex PCR reads in MiXCR, one entry per CDR3 protein. The sample records about 380,000 distinct CDR3 sequences, about 18% being singletons. Sequencing used blood. These receptors were collected from a man between 18 and 29 years old with Graves' ophthalmopathy.

This clonotype came up many times. The V gene is TRBV2, the J gene TRBJ2-1; D not certain. The V and J ends lost 8 bases and 0 bases respectively, with 14 bases between them. This CDR3 is built from 15 residues. Germline lookup yields CDR1 SNHLY and CDR2 FYNNEI. The CDR3 region has the DNA TGTGCCAGCGTACTTGGGGAAAGCTCCTACAATGAGCAGTTCTTC. Translated: CASVLGESSYNEQFF.

This clonotype was counted a few times. The chain has TRBV9 and TRBJ2-1; TRBD2 agrees at 8 bases. This CDR3 has 14 amino acids. V dropped 4 bases and J dropped 7; count of bases not matched to a gene: 7. Germline-derived CDR1 and CDR2 are SGDLS and YYNGEE. The CDR3, as DNA: TGTGCCAGCAGCCCCGGCGAGCGGGGGAATGAGCAGTTCTTC. This gives the protein CASSPGERGNEQFF.

In its sample, this clonotype was seen many times. The V call is TRBV9, the J call TRBJ1-2, with unresolved D. This CDR3 comprises 15 residues. CDR1 SGDLS and CDR2 YYNGEE come from the germline V gene. V was pared by 3 bases and J by 1 base, with 13 bases between. CDR3 sequence (DNA): TGTGCCAGCAGCGAGCACCAAACACTTAACTATGGCTACACCTTC. This sequence encodes CASSEHQTLNYGYTF.

In its sample, this clonotype was seen many times. The CDR3 reads CASSEFAGQGSNEQFF. CDR3 DNA: TGTGCCAGCAGTGAATTCGCGGGACAGGGGAGCAATGAGCAGTTCTTC. The rearrangement links TRBV6-1 to TRBJ2-1, with TRBD1 matching over 10 bases. Germline assignment: CDR1 MNHNS and CDR2 SASEGT. The V segment lost 2 bases and the J segment 6 bases; nucleotides outside the gene matches: 7. CDR3 length: 16 residues.

This clonotype has a count of ten or more. The V gene is TRBV20-1, the J gene TRBJ1-5; D not certain. The V end was cut by 3 bases, the J end by 1 base, with 7 bases between. The CDR3 is 13 amino acids. Germline assignment: CDR1 DFQATT and CDR2 SNEGSKA (reference sequence). The CDR3 DNA reads TGCAGTGCTAGCAGAGAAAGCAATCAGCCCCAGCATTTT. Protein: CSASRESNQPQHF.

In its sample, this clonotype was seen a few times. This chain joins TRBV4-2 and TRBJ2-1; 9 bases align to TRBD1. CDR3 size: 14 residues. CDR1 and CDR2 from the germline V gene are LGHNA and YNFKEQ. J was trimmed by 8 bases and V by 0 bases; bases with no gene match: 2. This CDR3 is CASSQDTGGDEQFF. The CDR3 DNA is TGTGCCAGCAGCCAAGACACAGGGGGCGATGAGCAGTTCTTC.

This clonotype has at least ten counts. This chain uses TRBV7-8 with TRBJ1-5, with D maybe TRBD1 (6 bases). Germline loops: CDR1 SGHVS, CDR2 FQNEAQ. Trimming pared 5 bases from V and 5 bases from J, leaving 10 bases between. The CDR3 has 13 residues. The DNA for the CDR3 is TGTGCCAGCAGCGAACAGGGTTATCAGCCCCAGCATTTT. Protein sequence: CASSEQGYQPQHF. The whole variable domain, filled in from reference TRBV7-8 and TRBJ1-5, reads GAGVSQSPRYKVAKRGQDVALRCDPISGHVSLFWYQQALGQGPEFLTYFQNEAQLDKSGLPSDRFFAERPEGSVSTLKIQRTQQEDSAVYLCASSEQGYQPQHFGDGTRLSIL.

This clonotype was counted a single time. V gene TRBV20-1 combines with J gene TRBJ2-5, with 13 bases lining up with TRBD2. This CDR3 contains 17 residues. J was trimmed by 1 base and V by 0 bases; bases with no gene match: 5. Germline-derived CDR1 and CDR2 are DFQATT and SNEGSKA (reference sequence). CDR3 protein: CSARDGLAGELQETQYF. The CDR3 DNA is TGCAGTGCTAGAGATGGACTAGCGGGAGAACTCCAAGAGACCCAGTACTTC.

V usage is TRBV4-1 and J usage is TRBJ1-2; no clear D gene. V lost 3 bases, J lost 2 bases, and 10 bases lay in between. Germline-derived CDR1 and CDR2 are MGHRA and YSYEKL. The CDR3 contains 14 residues. Here the CDR3 reads CASSHPDSNYGYTF. CDR3 bases: TGCGCCAGCAGCCACCCGGACTCGAACTATGGCTACACCTTC.